This T cell receptor (beta chain) comes out of a study of CD8 T cells in ankylosing spondylitis. This clonotype has ten or more counts. Antigen specificity is unknown. Quantitative 5'-RACE with molecular barcodes was used to make the TCR beta libraries. Each CDR3 protein gets one entry after TCRdb re-called the 5' RACE reads with MiXCR. The profile shows roughly 230,000 distinct CDR3 sequences, roughly 18% of them singletons. Overall study findings and caveats: Relatively scarce in peripheral blood, disease-linked clones were CD8+.

There are 15 residues in the CDR3. Germline V gene data show CDR1 as MGHRA and CDR2 as YSYEKL. Deletions cut 0 bases from V and 5 bases from J, with 14 bases between. The V and J genes are TRBV4-1 and TRBJ2-7, with D possibly TRBD2 on 6 matching bases. Sequenced material: blood, either unsorted or a sorted T cell fraction (not recorded which). The receptor's source is a male donor with ankylosing spondylitis or in good health (not recorded which). The DNA of the CDR3 is TGCGCCAGCAGCCAAGAAAACTGGGAGGAAAACGAGCAGTACTTC. Protein: CASSQENWEENEQYF.